The TCR beta chain described here comes from a study of neurological immune-mediated disorders. The trim removed 10 bases at V and 4 bases at J, leaving 8 bases unmatched. Germline V lookup: CDR1 LNHDA, CDR2 SQIVND (reference sequence). The CDR3 runs to 13 residues. MiXCR was run by TCRdb on the 5' RACE reads, yielding one entry per CDR3 protein. The repertoire holds approximately 47,000 distinct CDR3 sequences, with about 13% as singletons. The time point was: longitudinal time-point 3. This TCR was recovered from a young man in good health. The genes are TRBV19 and TRBJ1-1, with 8 bases that match TRBD1. Source material: PBMCs. This CDR3 is CAILPGQGTEAFF. The DNA of the CDR3 is TGTGCCATCTTACCCGGACAGGGCACTGAAGCTTTCTTT.